Here is one T cell receptor (beta chain) with its context. Its antigen is not known. Sequencing was performed with immunoSEQ multiplex PCR; in TCRdb, only in-frame clones are kept and a portion is missing. The sample shows approximately 29,000 clones, roughly 85% of them seen only once. This sample is part of a study of multiple sclerosis patients with progressive multifocal leukoencephalopathy. Findings and limits, study-wide: PML-onset expanded TRB clones were detectable before and during natalizumab therapy. Whether JC virus or general immunocompromise explains the findings remained unclear.

The CDR3 contains 15 residues. V gave up 4 bases and J gave up 0 bases, with 9 bases separating them. CDR1 and CDR2 from the germline V gene are LGHNA and YNFKEQ. Time point noted: time of PML onset. PML was diagnosed clinically and by MRI, then confirmed by JC virus DNA in cerebrospinal fluid. Natalizumab-treated patients developed PML between roughly 16 and 56 months into natalizumab therapy. The clonotype originates from a woman in her twenties or thirties with progressive multifocal leukoencephalopathy. The sample consisted of PBMCs, taken from a patient treated with natalizumab. The chain carries TRBV4-2 and TRBJ2-2; no reliable D call. CDR3 nucleotides: TGTGCCAGCAGCCGCAAAAACGCGAACACCGGGGAGCTGTTTTTT. Translation: CASSRKNANTGELFF.